Following are 15 T cell receptor beta chains from one sample sequenced in a study of early T cells in non-severe SARS-CoV-2 infection. TCRdb re-called the 5' RACE reads with MiXCR, one entry per CDR3 protein. This sample has about 110,000 distinct CDR3 sequences, with 12% found just once. The sequencing input was whole blood. The source is an adult who was a healthcare worker with PCR-confirmed SARS-CoV-2 infection or an uninfected control (not recorded which).

This clonotype appeared a few times. The chain links TRBV27 to TRBJ2-6; D gene unclear. V lost 2 bases to trimming and J lost 2 bases, with 4 bases between them. This CDR3 region has 14 residues. From germline, CDR1 is MNHEY and CDR2 SMNVEV (reference sequence). For the CDR3, the DNA is TGTGCCAGCAGTTTAATGGCTGGGGCCAACGTCCTGACTTTC. Translation: CASSLMAGANVLTF.

The rearrangement links TRBV20-1 to TRBJ1-4; 7 nucleotides align to TRBD1. The CDR3 contains 13 residues. Germline trimming cut 3 bases from V and 7 bases from J; bases unmatched to any gene: 5. In germline, CDR1 is DFQATT, CDR2 SNEGSKA (reference sequence). The CDR3 DNA is TGCAGTGCTAGGGAGTCAGGGGGTGAAAAACTGTTTTTT. Its translation is CSARESGGEKLFF.

This chain connects TRBV5-6 to TRBJ2-1; possibly TRBD1 for D (6 bases). V dropped 6 bases and J dropped 0 bases, with 16 bases sitting between them. Germline loops: CDR1 SGHDT, CDR2 YYEEEE. The CDR3 length is 16 residues. The CDR3 loop reads CASNTGRGFSYNEQFF. The CDR3 DNA reads TGTGCCAGCAACACAGGCAGGGGATTCTCCTACAATGAGCAGTTCTTC. Full variable domain (missing parts from reference TRBV5-6 and TRBJ2-1): DAGVTQSPTHLIKTRGQQVTLRCSPKSGHDTVSWYQQALGQGPQFIFQYYEEEERQRGNFPDRFSGHQFPNYSSELNVNALLLGDSALYLCASNTGRGFSYNEQFFGPGTRLTVL.

This clonotype was found many times. This rearrangement joins TRBV30 to TRBJ2-7; 7 bases are a match to TRBD2. The CDR3 consists of 11 residues. V lost 2 bases to trimming and J lost 6 bases; unmatched junction nucleotides: 1. The germline V gene encodes CDR1 GTSNPN and CDR2 SVGIG (reference sequence). CDR3 nucleotide sequence: TGTGCCTGGAGTTGGGAGGGCGAGCAGTACTTC. It is translated as CAWSWEGEQYF.

This clonotype appeared a few times. The chain uses TRBV13 and TRBJ2-2, with 14 bases lining up with TRBD2. The CDR3 runs to 15 residues. The junction had 1 base not matched to a gene; V was cut back by 4 bases and J by 6 bases. Per germline, CDR1 PRHDT and CDR2 FYEKMQ (reference sequence). The CDR3 sequence: CASSWGLAGAGELFF. The CDR3 DNA reads as TGTGCCAGCAGCTGGGGACTAGCGGGAGCCGGGGAGCTGTTTTTT. Looking up the rest from reference TRBV13 and TRBJ2-2 gives the full variable domain: AAGVIQSPRHLIKEKRETATLKCYPIPRHDTVYWYQQGPGQDPQFLISFYEKMQSDKGSIPDRFSAQQFSDYHSELNMSSLELGDSALYFCASSWGLAGAGELFFGEGSRLTVL.

The rearrangement uses TRBV20-1 and TRBJ2-1; the D gene could be TRBD1 or TRBD2 (6 bases each). Looked up from germline, CDR1 is DFQATT and CDR2 is SNEGSKA (reference sequence). The length of the CDR3 is 15 residues. The V gene lost 3 bases and the J gene lost 3 bases, with 15 bases spanning the gap. The chain's CDR3 is CSARSGASLYNEQFF. In DNA, the CDR3 is TGCAGTGCTAGGTCGGGGGCCTCCCTCTACAATGAGCAGTTCTTC.

This clonotype was counted at least ten times. V and J are TRBV29-1 and TRBJ1-1; D is perhaps TRBD1 (5 bases). Trimming pared 6 bases from V and 2 bases from J, leaving 13 bases between. CDR3 length: 13 residues. Germline CDR1 is SQVTM and CDR2 is ANQGSEA. CDR3 bases: TGCAGCGTCGGGGGACGGCTTAACACTGAAGCTTTCTTT. This translates into CSVGGRLNTEAFF.

This clonotype was found a few times. The gene calls are TRBV7-9 and TRBJ1-2, with D tentatively TRBD1 (5 bases). CDR3 length: 14 amino acids. V lost 4 bases and J 4 bases, leaving 13 bases between the germline ends. Germline V gene lookup returns CDR1 SEHNR and CDR2 FQNEAQ (reference sequence). This chain's CDR3 is CASSSRGVSYGYTF. For the CDR3, the DNA is TGTGCCAGCAGCTCAAGAGGGGTTAGCTATGGCTACACCTTC.

This clonotype rates as medium-sized. The chain links TRBV4-2 to TRBJ2-1, with 12 nucleotides matching TRBD2. Per the germline V gene, CDR1 is LGHNA and CDR2 is YNFKEQ. The J segment lost 0 bases and the V segment lost 0 bases, leaving 9 bases of the junction unmatched. This CDR3 is 20 amino acids long. CDR3 sequence reads: CASSQDGRTSGVSSYNEQFF. The DNA for the CDR3 is TGTGCCAGCAGCCAAGATGGAAGGACTAGCGGGGTGAGCTCCTACAATGAGCAGTTCTTC.

This clonotype was picked up a small number of times. The V gene is TRBV5-1, the J gene TRBJ1-2, with D tentatively TRBD1 (5 bases). V was shortened by 0 bases and J by 6 bases, with 15 bases between the two germline ends. The germline CDR1 and CDR2 sequences are SGHRS and YFSETQ. The CDR3 spans 15 residues. CDR3 DNA sequence: TGCGCCAGCAGCTTGGACGAGGGGACTTCCGATGGCTACACCTTC. Translating gives CASSLDEGTSDGYTF.

This clonotype came up a few times. This sequence joins TRBV29-1 and TRBJ2-5; D not certain. Trimming shortened V by 6 bases and J by 5 bases, and 25 bases separated the two germline ends. This CDR3 is 16 amino acids long. CDR1 is SQVTM, CDR2 ANQGSEA, per germline. The CDR3 loop reads CSVNPTSRILGETQYF. CDR3 in DNA: TGCAGCGTCAACCCCACCTCTCGCATCCTTGGCGAGACCCAGTACTTC.

This clonotype was seen many times. This chain uses TRBV7-2 with TRBJ2-5; maybe TRBD2 (6 bases). This CDR3 is 14 amino acids long. Germline V gives CDR1 SGHTA, CDR2 FQGNSA. Between the trimmed V and J ends, which lost 4 bases and 1 base, there was a span of 10 bases. The CDR3 loop is CASSSRGSQETQYF. The CDR3 DNA reads as TGTGCCAGCAGCTCCCGGGGGAGCCAAGAGACCCAGTACTTC.

This clonotype was counted a few times. The V and J genes are TRBV27 and TRBJ1-6; TRBD1 aligns across 7 bases. CDR1 is MNHEY, CDR2 SMNVEV, per germline (reference sequence). The CDR3 totals 13 residues. V shed 5 bases, J shed 7 bases, and the junction held 2 bases outside the gene matches. Here the CDR3 reads CASSPRGNSPLHF. The CDR3 DNA follows: TGTGCCAGCAGTCCCAGGGGGAATTCACCCCTCCACTTT.

In this sample, this clonotype turned up many times. The chain combines TRBV5-1 with TRBJ2-5; D unclear. V was trimmed by 2 bases and J by 0 bases, leaving 2 bases between them. The germline gives CDR1 SGHRS, CDR2 YFSETQ. This CDR3 has 12 residues. This chain's CDR3 is CASSLNQETQYF. DNA of the CDR3: TGCGCCAGCAGCTTAAACCAAGAGACCCAGTACTTC.

V and J are TRBV7-6 and TRBJ2-5; 8 positions agree with TRBD2. V shed 1 base, J shed 5 bases, and the junction held 9 bases outside the gene matches. Per germline, CDR1 SGHVS and CDR2 FNYEAQ. The CDR3 spans 16 residues. The CDR3 bases are TGTGCCAGCAGCTTAGGACGGGAGGGCCGTCGGGAGACCCAGTACTTC. This translates into CASSLGREGRRETQYF.